The 17 T cell receptor beta chains in this list originate from one sample, sequenced in a study of T cell repertoires in cytomegalovirus infection (dated by TCRdb to the late 2010s). Interpreted using the paper, the treatment or condition label stands for: in vitro stimulation with specific CMV peptide epitopes to enrich CMV-specific T cells. What these receptors recognize is not known. The sequencer listed for this sample is Illumina HiSeq 1500. The raw public data were reprocessed by TCRdb itself: fastp quality trimming at Q25, MiXCR clonotype calling, in-frame beta chains only. CDR3 protein duplicates are merged, each entry listing the most common genes and DNA. The sample data list approximately 270,000 distinct CDR3 sequences, and 20% to 25% of these were observed just once. The ten largest make up 15% to 20% of the sample. Sample: cultured PBMCs, taken from culture after CMV antigen stimulation. The receptor source for this set is a human donor in good health (CMV status not recorded). Some clones in this sample may be carry-over from other donors' samples.

Concerning this clonotype: A much larger clone lies a single base off, so this may be a read error. This chain joins TRBV7-6 and TRBJ2-3, with a possible D match to TRBD1 (6 bases). The closer fit of TRBJ1-5 to the DNA end suggests the J call may be wrong. The germline gives CDR1 SGHVS, CDR2 FNYEAQ. The CDR3 loop spans 17 amino acids. The CDR3 region has the DNA TGTGCCAGCATGTGGGCAGGGGATGGAGCGGCCACAGATACGCAGCATTTT. This gives the protein CASMWAGDGAATDTQHF.

V gene TRBV2 combines with J gene TRBJ1-1; TRBD1 is a possible D gene (6 bases). CDR3 length equals 16 residues. Deletions cut 4 bases from V and 1 base from J, with 16 bases between. Germline V gene sequence: CDR1 SNHLY, CDR2 FYNNEI. DNA for the CDR3: TGTGCCAGCAGTGGGGGAGGGGTGGGGGCGAACACTGAAGCTTTCTTT. Translation: CASSGGGVGANTEAFF.

The chain uses TRBV4-1 and TRBJ1-2; TRBD1 might be the D (5 bases). Per the germline V gene, CDR1 is MGHRA and CDR2 is YSYEKL. The CDR3 is 15 residues long. Trimming removed 1 base at V and 8 bases at J, with 17 bases between. The CDR3 DNA is TGCGCCAGCAGCCAAGTCGGGGCAGGGTTGCGCGGCTACACCTTC. It specifies CASSQVGAGLRGYTF.

This clonotype was seen at least ten times. V usage is TRBV7-2 and J usage is TRBJ2-5, with TRBD2 matching 11 bases. The junction had 1 base not matched to a gene; V was cut back by 1 base and J by 6 bases. Germline CDR1 SGHTA, CDR2 FQGNSA. This CDR3 comprises 14 residues. CDR3 DNA: TGTGCCAGCAGCTTAGGACTAGCGGGACAGACCCAGTACTTC. Translating it yields CASSLGLAGQTQYF. Full variable domain (remainder filled in from reference TRBV7-2 and TRBJ2-5): GAGVSQSPSNKVTEKGKDVELRCDPISGHTALYWYRQSLGQGLEFLIYFQGNSAPDKSGLPSDRFSAERTGGSVSTLTIQRTQQEDSAVYLCASSLGLAGQTQYFGPGTRLLVL.

This clonotype was detected ten times or more. The chain employs TRBV7-2 and TRBJ2-3, with D hard to call. Germline CDR1 and CDR2: SGHTA and FQGNSA. V lost 8 bases to trimming and J lost 6 bases, with 15 bases between them. The CDR3 totals 13 residues. The CDR3 bases are TGTGCCAGCGCCCTACCTGGGGTGGATACGCAGTATTTT. Protein sequence: CASALPGVDTQYF.

This clonotype was seen many times. This chain links TRBV12-5 with TRBJ2-5; TRBD1 agrees at 9 bases. Germline assignment: CDR1 LGHNT and CDR2 FRNRAP. The junction had 13 bases not matched to a gene; V was cut back by 1 base and J by 4 bases. CDR3 length equals 18 residues. Written as DNA, the CDR3 is TGTGCTAGTGGTTTGGGATTAATGGGGACAGGGTCGGGAGAGACCCAGTACTTC. It translates to CASGLGLMGTGSGETQYF.

This clonotype was seen repeatedly, ten times or more. The chain's CDR3 is CASTNTLQGTEAFF. CDR3 DNA: TGTGCCAGCACCAACACGTTACAGGGCACTGAAGCTTTCTTT. This rearrangement joins TRBV7-8 to TRBJ1-1; D is possibly TRBD1 (6 bases). V gave up 7 bases and J gave up 4 bases, with 16 bases separating them. The CDR3 has 14 residues. Germline CDR1 and CDR2: SGHVS and FQNEAQ.

This chain connects TRBV27 to TRBJ2-5; D not certain. Trimming left V 1 base short and J 6 bases short, with 15 bases between. Germline assignment: CDR1 MNHEY and CDR2 SMNVEV (reference sequence). The CDR3 consists of 15 residues. The CDR3, as DNA: TGTGCCAGCAGTTTATATTTGGGGTTTCGACAGACCCAGTACTTC. This sequence encodes CASSLYLGFRQTQYF.

The sample holds a few counts of this clonotype. This chain connects TRBV28 to TRBJ2-3; D might be TRBD2 (6 bases). Germline V gene data show CDR1 as MDHEN and CDR2 as SYDVKM. The V end was cut by 3 bases, the J end by 2 bases, with 12 bases between. The CDR3 is 15 amino acids. CDR3 region: CASSFTGLHTDTQYF. The CDR3 region has the DNA TGTGCCAGCAGTTTCACGGGACTGCACACAGATACGCAGTATTTT.

This clonotype has more than one count but fewer than ten. This chain connects TRBV10-1 to TRBJ1-5, with a weak D call TRBD1 (6 bases). V lost 4 bases, J lost 3 bases, and 13 bases lay in between. This CDR3 region has 15 residues. CDR1 and CDR2 (germline): WNHNN, SYGVQD (reference sequence). CDR3 sequence (DNA): TGCGCCAGCAGTGGGAATCAGGGGACCAATCAGCCCCAGCATTTT. Its protein product is CASSGNQGTNQPQHF.

This rearrangement joins TRBV9 to TRBJ2-1, with D possibly matching TRBD1 (6 bases). The germline gives CDR1 SGDLS, CDR2 YYNGEE. V was cut by 4 bases and J by 9 bases, with 23 bases left in between. This CDR3 comprises 16 residues. CDR3 residues: CASSLRDNGNDPEQFF. In nucleotides, the CDR3 is TGTGCCAGCAGCCTGAGGGACAACGGCAACGATCCTGAGCAGTTCTTC.

This clonotype qualifies as medium-sized (0.01 to 0.1%). This chain links TRBV7-9 with TRBJ2-1, with TRBD1 as a possible D gene (5 bases). The CDR3 contains 12 residues. V lost 5 bases, J lost 13 bases, and 15 bases lay in between. Germline CDR1 is SEHNR and CDR2 is FQNEAQ (reference sequence). The chain's CDR3 is CASSQIRGEQFF. Written as DNA, the CDR3 is TGTGCCAGCAGCCAAATAAGGGGTGAACAGTTCTTC. Using reference TRBV7-9 and TRBJ2-1 for the parts outside the CDR3, the full variable domain is DTGVSQNPRHKITKRGQNVTFRCDPISEHNRLYWYRQTLGQGPEFLTYFQNEAQLEKSRLLSDRFSAERPKGSFSTLEIQRTEQGDSAMYLCASSQIRGEQFFGPGTRLTVL.

The rearrangement joins TRBV5-5 to TRBJ2-1; D perhaps matches TRBD1 (5 bases). In germline, CDR1 is SGHKS, CDR2 YYEKEE (reference sequence). The CDR3 totals 17 residues. V was shortened by 1 base and J by 6 bases, with 20 bases between the two germline ends. CDR3 in amino acids: CASSLTHPAGPSNEQFF. DNA of the CDR3: TGTGCCAGCAGCTTGACCCACCCAGCAGGGCCCAGCAATGAGCAGTTCTTC.

The V call is TRBV6-1, the J call TRBJ2-5, with 9 positions matching TRBD2. CDR1 and CDR2 (germline): MNHNS, SASEGT. This CDR3 contains 15 residues. Losses at the gene ends were 1 base for V and 5 bases for J; bases not matched to a gene: 5. CDR3 residues: CASSEGESGRETQYF. For the CDR3, the DNA is TGTGCCAGCAGTGAAGGAGAAAGCGGGAGGGAGACCCAGTACTTC.

The gene calls are TRBV10-3 and TRBJ2-3; D not certain. The CDR3 has 13 amino acids. Looked up from germline, CDR1 is ENHRY and CDR2 is SYGVKD. Trimming took 3 bases from V and 0 from J, leaving 4 bases between them. The CDR3 loop reads CAISDPSTDTQYF. CDR3 bases: TGTGCCATCAGTGACCCAAGCACAGATACGCAGTATTTT.

In DNA, the CDR3 is TGTGCCAGCATCGTCCACACTGAAGCTTTCTTT. This encodes CASIVHTEAFF. This rearrangement joins TRBV28 to TRBJ1-1, with unresolved D. Germline V gene data show CDR1 as MDHEN and CDR2 as SYDVKM. This CDR3 comprises 11 residues. Between the trimmed V and J ends, which lost 7 bases and 3 bases, there was a span of 6 bases. The whole variable domain, filled in from reference TRBV28 and TRBJ1-1, reads DVKVTQSSRYLVKRTGEKVFLECVQDMDHENMFWYRQDPGLGLRLIYFSYDVKMKEKGDIPEGYSVSREKKERFSLILESASTNQTSMYLCASIVHTEAFFGQGTRLTVV.

This clonotype was counted many times. This chain uses TRBV30 with TRBJ2-1, with D possibly matching TRBD2 (6 bases). Trimming took 0 bases from V and 16 from J, leaving 13 bases between them. CDR1 and CDR2 from the germline V gene are GTSNPN and SVGIG (reference sequence). The CDR3 runs to 11 residues. The CDR3 DNA sequence: TGTGCCTGGAGTGTGGCGGGACGCAGCTTCTTC. It specifies CAWSVAGRSFF.